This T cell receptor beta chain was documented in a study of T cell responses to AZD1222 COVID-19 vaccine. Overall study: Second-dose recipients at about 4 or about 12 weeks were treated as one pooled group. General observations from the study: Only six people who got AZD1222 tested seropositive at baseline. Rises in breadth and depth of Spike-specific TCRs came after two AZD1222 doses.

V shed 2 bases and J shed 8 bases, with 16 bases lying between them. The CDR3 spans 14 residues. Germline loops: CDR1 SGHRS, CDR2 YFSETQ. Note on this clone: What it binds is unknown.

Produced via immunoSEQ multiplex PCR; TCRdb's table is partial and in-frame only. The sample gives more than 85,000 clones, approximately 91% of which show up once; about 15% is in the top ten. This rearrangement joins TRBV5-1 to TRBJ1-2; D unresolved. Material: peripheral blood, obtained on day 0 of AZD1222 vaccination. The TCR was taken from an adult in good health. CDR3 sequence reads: CASSLGPGLGGYTF. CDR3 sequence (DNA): TGCGCCAGCAGCTTAGGTCCCGGGTTAGGGGGCTACACCTTC.